The 28 T cell receptor beta chains reported below all come from one sample, sequenced in a study of blood T cell repertoires in COVID-19. Produced via immunoSEQ multiplex PCR; TCRdb's table is partial and in-frame only. In the table there are over 120,000 clones, about 82% of which are singletons. The specimen sequenced was peripheral blood. The origin of the receptors is an elderly woman with active or convalescent COVID-19.

The chain uses TRBV28 and TRBJ1-5; 7 positions match TRBD1. This CDR3 has 15 residues. Germline assignment: CDR1 MDHEN and CDR2 SYDVKM. Unmatched junction bases numbered 4, after V lost 5 bases and J lost 0 bases. The DNA of the CDR3 is TGTGCCAGCAGTCGGGACAGAAATAGCAATCAGCCCCAGCATTTT. It specifies CASSRDRNSNQPQHF.

This clone was observed a few times. The chain couples TRBV25-1 to TRBJ2-7, with TRBD1 matching over 10 bases. Losses at the gene ends were 6 bases for V and 11 bases for J; bases not matched to a gene: 13. The length of the CDR3 is 14 residues. The germline CDR1 and CDR2 sequences are MGHDK and SYGVNS. CDR3 residues: CASRPSGTGAAEYF. As DNA, the CDR3 is TGTGCCAGCAGGCCCTCGGGGACAGGGGCGGCCGAGTACTTC.

This sequence joins TRBV30 and TRBJ2-5; no clear D gene. V was clipped by 3 bases and J by 1 base, with 9 bases between them. Looked up from germline, CDR1 is GTSNPN and CDR2 is SVGIG (reference sequence). CDR3 length: 13 amino acids. CDR3 sequence: CAWSPILQETQYF. The CDR3 DNA follows: TGTGCCTGGAGCCCCATACTCCAAGAGACCCAGTACTTC. The complete variable domain, with remaining parts taken from reference TRBV30 and TRBJ2-5, reads SQTIHQWPATLVQPVGSPLSLECTVEGTSNPNLYWYRQAAGRGLQLLFYSVGIGQISSEVPQNLSASRPQDRQFILSSKKLLLSDSGFYLCAWSPILQETQYFGPGTRLLVL.

The chain joins TRBV7-9 to TRBJ2-3, with 10 bases that match TRBD1. CDR1 is SEHNR and CDR2 is FQNEAQ in the germline V gene (reference sequence). J gave up 5 bases and V 8 bases, and 10 bases lay outside the gene matches. The CDR3 totals 15 residues. DNA of the CDR3: TGTGCCAGCCGCTGGGGGGACAGGGGAAAAGATACGCAGTATTTT. It translates to CASRWGDRGKDTQYF.

The V and J genes are TRBV7-9 and TRBJ1-4; D gene unclear. Trimming removed 0 bases at V and 5 bases at J, with 7 bases between. The CDR3 totals 14 residues. Germline CDR1 is SEHNR and CDR2 is FQNEAQ (reference sequence). This chain's CDR3 is CASSLATGNEKLFF. CDR3 nucleotide sequence: TGTGCCAGCAGCTTAGCGACTGGAAATGAAAAACTGTTTTTT.

The chain links TRBV5-5 to TRBJ1-6; possibly TRBD1 for D (5 bases). Per germline, CDR1 SGHKS and CDR2 YYEKEE (reference sequence). This CDR3 region has 16 residues. Trimming removed 0 bases at V and 5 bases at J, with 12 bases between. The CDR3 DNA reads TGTGCCAGCAGCTTGGGCTCTGGGGGGAATAATTCACCCCTCCACTTT. Its translation: CASSLGSGGNNSPLHF.

J is TRBJ1-1 and V is TRBV5-5; a weak D match, TRBD1 (5 bases). Trimming removed 7 bases from V and 6 bases from J, with 19 bases in between. The V gene's germline CDR1 is SGHKS and CDR2 YYEKEE (reference sequence). The CDR3 totals 14 residues. CDR3 sequence reads: CASSSSGGRAEAFF. The DNA of the CDR3 is TGTGCCAGCTCCAGCTCCGGGGGTCGCGCTGAAGCTTTCTTT.

The chain has TRBV9 and TRBJ1-4; 9 bases line up with TRBD1. The germline V gene encodes CDR1 SGDLS and CDR2 YYNGEE. There are 16 residues in the CDR3. The junction had 8 bases not matched to a gene; V was cut back by 3 bases and J by 5 bases. The chain's CDR3 is CASSAAPGQGNEKLFF. The CDR3, as DNA: TGTGCCAGCAGCGCGGCCCCGGGACAGGGAAATGAAAAACTGTTTTTT.

The J gene is TRBJ2-1, the V gene TRBV11-3, with a weak D call TRBD2 (7 bases). Trimming stripped 5 bases from V and 10 bases from J, with 18 bases between. CDR3 size: 14 residues. Looked up from germline, CDR1 is SGHNT and CDR2 is YENEEA. CDR3 coding DNA: TGTGCCAGCAGCCCCTTGGGGGGGGCAAGGGAGCAGTTCTTC. Residues: CASSPLGGAREQFF.

J is TRBJ1-2 and V is TRBV27; 8 bases agree with TRBD1. The germline V gene has CDR1 MNHEY and CDR2 SMNVEV (reference sequence). The CDR3 extends over 13 amino acids. Trimming at V came to 3 bases and at J to 8 bases, leaving 5 bases not matched to a gene. CDR3 sequence reads: CASSLGRGQGYTF. The CDR3 nucleotides read TGTGCCAGCAGTTTGGGCAGGGGGCAAGGCTACACCTTC.

The gene calls are TRBV28 and TRBJ1-1; weak D call: TRBD1 (5 bases). This CDR3 has 12 residues. V shed 9 bases and J shed 1 base, with 9 bases lying between them. CDR1 and CDR2 from the germline V gene are MDHEN and SYDVKM. The CDR3, as DNA: TGTGCCAGTGCAGGGCCGAACACTGAAGCTTTCTTT. Translating gives CASAGPNTEAFF.

The chain joins TRBV27 to TRBJ1-6, with D hard to call. CDR3 length: 14 amino acids. CDR1 and CDR2 (germline): MNHEY, SMNVEV (reference sequence). V shed 6 bases and J shed 10 bases, with 16 bases lying between them. The CDR3 spells CASRYPRALSPLHF. CDR3 coding DNA: TGTGCCAGCAGATACCCGAGGGCTTTGTCACCCCTCCACTTT.

The J gene is TRBJ2-5, the V gene TRBV6-5; TRBD1 agrees at 9 bases. The germline gives CDR1 MNHEY, CDR2 SVGAGI. The CDR3 has 14 amino acids. V trimming: 7 bases; J trimming: 7 bases; junction bases outside the gene matches: 10. CDR3 nucleotides: TGTGCCAGCAAAAATACAGGGGGCTCGGGGACCCAGTACTTC. Translating it yields CASKNTGGSGTQYF.

V usage is TRBV11-1 and J usage is TRBJ2-7, with 9 bases that match TRBD1. The ends lost 3 bases at V and 5 bases at J; junction bases unmatched: 5. Germline loops: CDR1 SGHAT, CDR2 FQDESV (reference sequence). The CDR3 has 14 residues. The CDR3 region is CASSLEQGAHEQYF. The DNA for the CDR3 is TGTGCCAGCAGCTTGGAACAGGGGGCCCACGAGCAGTACTTC.

The table lists this clone with a count of one. V and J are TRBV5-1 and TRBJ2-7, with 10 positions matching TRBD1. This CDR3 comprises 16 residues. Looked up from germline, CDR1 is SGHRS and CDR2 is YFSETQ. The V and J ends lost 1 base and 6 bases, in that order; junction bases with no gene match: 10. CDR3 nucleotides: TGCGCCAGCAGCTTGATTTCCGGGACAGGGGCGGTCGAGCAGTACTTC. Amino acid sequence: CASSLISGTGAVEQYF.

V usage is TRBV7-9 and J usage is TRBJ1-6, with D possibly matching TRBD1 (5 bases). Germline loops: CDR1 SEHNR, CDR2 FQNEAQ (reference sequence). V was trimmed by 5 bases and J by 14 bases, leaving 19 bases between them. The CDR3 has 14 amino acids. The CDR3 nucleotides read TGTGCCAGCAGCCTAACAAACGCCCAGGGTGCCCTCCACTTT. Protein sequence: CASSLTNAQGALHF.

This chain uses TRBV27 with TRBJ1-4, with TRBD1 matching 8 bases. Per germline, CDR1 MNHEY and CDR2 SMNVEV (reference sequence). The trim removed 5 bases at V and 7 bases at J, leaving 6 bases unmatched. CDR3 length equals 14 residues. CDR3 DNA sequence: TGTGCCAGCAGTCCACCCGGGACAGGTGAAAAACTGTTTTTT. As protein: CASSPPGTGEKLFF.

The V call is TRBV10-2, the J call TRBJ2-7; 9 bases agree with TRBD2. Unmatched junction bases numbered 5, after V lost 5 bases and J lost 3 bases. The CDR3 consists of 14 residues. Germline CDR1 is WSHSY and CDR2 is SAAADI. The CDR3 DNA follows: TGCGCCAGCAGTCCGGAACTAGCGGGCTACGAGCAGTACTTC. Its protein is CASSPELAGYEQYF.

The gene calls are TRBV28 and TRBJ2-3; 8 bases fit TRBD2. The V gene end was trimmed by 5 bases and the J gene end by 0 bases; junction bases not matched to a gene: 13. The V gene's germline CDR1 is MDHEN and CDR2 SYDVKM. CDR3 length: 18 amino acids. The CDR3 spells CASSPPDFSGASTDTQYF. The CDR3, as DNA: TGTGCCAGCAGTCCCCCCGACTTTAGCGGGGCTAGCACAGATACGCAGTATTTT.

The chain recombines TRBV5-1 with TRBJ1-4; D not certain. Germline lookup yields CDR1 SGHRS and CDR2 YFSETQ. The V end was cut by 2 bases, the J end by 5 bases, with 4 bases between. This CDR3 region has 12 residues. The CDR3 sequence: CASSFGNEKLFF. The CDR3 DNA reads as TGCGCCAGCAGCTTCGGGAATGAAAAACTGTTTTTT.

This clone was seen a handful of times. The chain combines TRBV25-1 with TRBJ2-5; a weak D match, TRBD1 (5 bases). This CDR3 comprises 15 residues. Trimming shortened V by 0 bases and J by 3 bases, and 11 bases separated the two germline ends. Per the germline V gene, CDR1 is MGHDK and CDR2 is SYGVNS. CDR3 in DNA: TGTGCCAGCAGTGAATATGGGGCAGGGAAAGAGACCCAGTACTTC. Its translation is CASSEYGAGKETQYF.

The genes are TRBV28 and TRBJ1-5, with D tentatively TRBD1 (5 bases). Trimming left V 6 bases short and J 9 bases short, with 18 bases between. The germline V gene has CDR1 MDHEN and CDR2 SYDVKM. The CDR3 runs 14 residues. The CDR3 DNA is TGTGCCAGCAGACCTACTCAGGGTGTCGGGCCCCAGCATTTT. This gives the protein CASRPTQGVGPQHF. The whole variable domain, filled in from reference TRBV28 and TRBJ1-5, reads DVKVTQSSRYLVKRTGEKVFLECVQDMDHENMFWYRQDPGLGLRLIYFSYDVKMKEKGDIPEGYSVSREKKERFSLILESASTNQTSMYLCASRPTQGVGPQHFGDGTRLSIL.

The CDR3 DNA follows: TGTGCCAGCACATCACAGGGAAGGGGGAACACTGAAGCTTTCTTT. This translates into CASTSQGRGNTEAFF. The chain uses TRBV6-5 and TRBJ1-1; the D gene is possibly TRBD1 (6 bases). The CDR3 has 15 amino acids. The V end lost 7 bases, the J end lost 1 base, and 16 bases lay between the germline ends. Germline loops: CDR1 MNHEY, CDR2 SVGAGI.

The chain links TRBV6-5 to TRBJ1-1; TRBD1 agrees at 8 bases. In germline, CDR1 is MNHEY, CDR2 SVGAGI. V dropped 8 bases and J dropped 1; count of bases not matched to a gene: 3. The CDR3 loop spans 13 amino acids. The CDR3 DNA reads as TGTGCCAGCGGGACAGGCCAGAACACTGAAGCTTTCTTT. It yields the protein CASGTGQNTEAFF.

This clone was seen a handful of times. The CDR3 is CASATGRNYGYTF. The CDR3 bases are TGTGCCAGCGCGACAGGGCGTAACTATGGCTACACCTTC. The chain has TRBV12-3 or TRBV12-4 and TRBJ1-2, with TRBD1 matching 7 bases. This CDR3 contains 13 residues. The J segment lost 1 base and the V segment lost 8 bases, leaving 4 bases of the junction unmatched.

For the CDR3, the DNA is TGTGCCAGCAGCTTGACAGGGGCTGGCTACACCTTC. As protein: CASSLTGAGYTF. The chain carries TRBV27 and TRBJ1-2, with 8 bases fitting TRBD1. In germline, CDR1 is MNHEY, CDR2 SMNVEV (reference sequence). V lost 6 bases and J lost 7; bases outside the gene matches: 4. The CDR3 length is 12 residues.

This sequence joins TRBV13 and TRBJ1-2; D is unresolved. Germline V gene sequence: CDR1 PRHDT, CDR2 FYEKMQ (reference sequence). This CDR3 is 15 amino acids long. The germline V and J ends were trimmed by 6 bases and 7 bases, with 21 bases remaining between them. The CDR3 sequence: CASRNSRGAAVGYTF. CDR3 DNA: TGTGCCAGCAGAAACTCTCGGGGAGCGGCGGTTGGCTACACCTTC.

The rearrangement uses TRBV6-5 and TRBJ1-2, with 8 nucleotides matching TRBD1. In germline, CDR1 is MNHEY, CDR2 SVGAGI. The trim removed 5 bases at V and 1 base at J, leaving 6 bases unmatched. This CDR3 is built from 15 residues. CDR3 protein: CASSPDRDLNYGYTF. As DNA, the CDR3 is TGTGCCAGCAGTCCGGACAGGGATCTTAACTATGGCTACACCTTC.